This is a list of T cell receptor beta chains from one sample in a study of shared clonotypes between healthy human individuals. This table comes from immunoSEQ multiplex PCR, and its TCRdb copy is limited to in-frame clones, with some not included. The data hold about 1.9 million clones, with approximately 92% observed a single time. The sequenced material came from naive CD8+ T cells from PBMCs. The receptors here all came from a man between 18 and 29 years old in good health. Some clones in this sample may be carry-over from other donors' samples. Each CDR3 is given without its conserved first and last residue. Clone size is not always given. Where it is, it says once, few, many or a class for expanded clones.

>TRBV30|12|TRBJ1-1|-
AWSGGGGPTEAF
>TRBV9|16|TRBJ2-5|-
ASSGGLAGGPVPGTQY
>TRBV29-1|12|TRBJ2-2|-
SVGDHRGTGELF
>TRBV11-2|13|TRBJ1-4|-
ASSRQGMNLEKLF
>TRBV27|13|TRBJ2-1|-
ASSAGTGKRNEQF
>TRBV19|14|TRBJ1-1|-
ASTTSKDRVGTEAF
>TRBV7-6|16|TRBJ2-7|-
ASSPTLGLAGGMYEQY
>TRBV27|12|TRBJ1-1|few
ASSLRGAGTEAF
>TRBV5-1|13|TRBJ2-5|-
ASSWETDSQETQY
>TRBV29-1|9|TRBJ1-4|-
SAGLDKSLF
>TRBV27|13|TRBJ2-3|-
ASSPTSGGTDTQY
>TRBV5-1|14|TRBJ1-1|-
ASSHPGGEVDTEAF
>TRBV28|11|TRBJ1-2|-
ASWGAGYYGYT
>TRBV7-9|13|TRBJ1-3|-
ASSLGRGTGNTIY
>TRBV18|11|TRBJ1-5|-
ASSPWSNQPQH
>TRBV19|14|TRBJ2-7|-
ASSSRDSKRSYEQY
>TRBV7-9|12|TRBJ2-7|-
ASETSGLTYEQY
>TRBV7-9|13|TRBJ2-5|once
ASSPIRLAQETQY
>TRBV5-1|16|TRBJ2-1|-
ASSLGLAGPSSYNEQF
>TRBV29-1|12|TRBJ1-2|-
SVLGQGPNYGYT
>TRBV5-1|12|TRBJ2-7|-
ASSLVSRDYEQY
>TRBV18|14|TRBJ2-4|-
ASSTTGVGAKNIQY
>TRBV4-2|13|TRBJ2-3|-
ASSQGYRGQDTQY
>TRBV9|12|TRBJ1-4|-
ASSSLLRPEKLF
>TRBV27|9|TRBJ2-3|-
ASRQTDTQY
>TRBV29-1|10|TRBJ2-7|-
SVVGRLYEQY
>TRBV19|14|TRBJ2-5|-
ASSIDRREGPETQY